A selection of T cell receptor beta chains follows, all from one sample in a study of cytomegalovirus exposure and HLA in healthy donors. Libraries were prepared by immunoSEQ multiplex PCR; TCRdb keeps only in-frame clonotypes and omits some of them. Listed are fewer than 100,000 clones; 1.3% to 1.5% falls within the top ten. The sequenced sample consisted of PBMCs. The receptor source for this set is a woman aged 60 to 75 in good health and CMV-seronegative. Each CDR3 is given with its conserved first and last residue. Fields, in order: D gene, V gene, J gene, CDR3 protein, CDR3 DNA. A D gene is named only where the DNA matches it firmly.

TRBD2	TRBV7-9	TRBJ2-3	CASSRGGSGADTQYF	TGTGCCAGCAGCCGGGGGGGTAGCGGAGCAGATACGCAGTATTTT
TRBD2	TRBV4-2	TRBJ2-7	CASSQAPLAALYEQYF	TGTGCCAGCAGCCAGGCCCCGCTAGCGGCCCTCTACGAGCAGTACTTC
TRBD1	TRBV4-2	TRBJ1-4	CASSQEGGGAFEKLFF	TGTGCCAGCAGCCAAGAAGGAGGGGGCGCCTTTGAAAAACTGTTTTTT
TRBD1	TRBV19	TRBJ1-5	CASSTTGGSQPQHF	TGTGCCAGTAGTACGACAGGGGGTAGTCAGCCCCAGCATTTT
TRBD1	TRBV5-4	TRBJ2-3	CASRRGQGHTDTQYF	TGTGCCAGCCGAAGGGGACAGGGCCACACAGATACGCAGTATTTT
TRBD1	TRBV7-9	TRBJ2-2	CASSSADRVRELFF	TGTGCCAGCAGCTCCGCGGACAGGGTCCGGGAGCTGTTTTTT
TRBD1	TRBV4-2	TRBJ1-2	CASSQVAGTGYGYTF	TGTGCCAGCAGCCAAGTTGCCGGGACAGGCTATGGCTACACCTTC
-	TRBV6-5	TRBJ2-7	CASNDNLGVQYF	TGTGCCAGCAACGACAATTTGGGTGTGCAGTACTTC
-	TRBV6-5	TRBJ1-2	CASSYSSGSNYGYTF	TGTGCCAGCAGTTACTCATCAGGGTCTAACTATGGCTACACCTTC
TRBD1	TRBV9	TRBJ2-5	CASSVTGMEETQYF	TGTGCCAGCAGCGTGACAGGGATGGAAGAGACCCAGTACTTC
TRBD1	TRBV28	TRBJ1-5	CASTPTGSISNQPQHF	TGTGCCAGCACCCCGACAGGGTCCATTAGCAATCAGCCCCAGCATTTT
TRBD1	TRBV19	TRBJ2-2	CASSPRDRGTGELFF	TGTGCCAGTAGTCCTCGGGACAGGGGCACCGGGGAGCTGTTTTTT
-	TRBV19	TRBJ1-4	CASSIRLPVEKLFF	TGTGCCAGTAGTATTAGACTACCGGTTGAAAAACTGTTTTTT
-	TRBV4-1	TRBJ2-1	CASSQERGLSYNEQFF	TGCGCCAGCAGCCAAGAAAGGGGATTGTCCTACAATGAGCAGTTCTTC
TRBD2	TRBV4-2	TRBJ2-7	CASSPGREVREQYF	TGTGCCAGCAGCCCGGGACGGGAGGTTCGCGAGCAGTACTTC
TRBD2	TRBV19	TRBJ2-1	CASSIAPAGGGNEQFF	TGTGCCAGTAGTATAGCCCCAGCGGGAGGGGGTAATGAGCAGTTCTTC
-	TRBV18	TRBJ2-7	CASSTALGTYEQYF	TGTGCCAGCTCAACGGCTCTAGGAACCTACGAGCAGTACTTC
-	TRBV29-1	TRBJ1-2	CSVEEYEKANYGYTF	TGCAGCGTTGAAGAGTACGAGAAAGCTAACTATGGCTACACCTTC
TRBD1	TRBV7-7	TRBJ2-3	CASSPTGITDTQYF	TGTGCTAGCAGCCCGACAGGGATCACAGATACGCAGTATTTT
-	TRBV2	TRBJ1-1	CASSAFRPNTEAFF	TGTGCCAGCAGTGCTTTCAGGCCCAACACTGAAGCTTTCTTT
TRBD1	TRBV28	TRBJ2-7	CASSGSGQGDHEQYF	TGTGCCAGCAGTGGAAGCGGACAGGGCGACCACGAGCAGTACTTC